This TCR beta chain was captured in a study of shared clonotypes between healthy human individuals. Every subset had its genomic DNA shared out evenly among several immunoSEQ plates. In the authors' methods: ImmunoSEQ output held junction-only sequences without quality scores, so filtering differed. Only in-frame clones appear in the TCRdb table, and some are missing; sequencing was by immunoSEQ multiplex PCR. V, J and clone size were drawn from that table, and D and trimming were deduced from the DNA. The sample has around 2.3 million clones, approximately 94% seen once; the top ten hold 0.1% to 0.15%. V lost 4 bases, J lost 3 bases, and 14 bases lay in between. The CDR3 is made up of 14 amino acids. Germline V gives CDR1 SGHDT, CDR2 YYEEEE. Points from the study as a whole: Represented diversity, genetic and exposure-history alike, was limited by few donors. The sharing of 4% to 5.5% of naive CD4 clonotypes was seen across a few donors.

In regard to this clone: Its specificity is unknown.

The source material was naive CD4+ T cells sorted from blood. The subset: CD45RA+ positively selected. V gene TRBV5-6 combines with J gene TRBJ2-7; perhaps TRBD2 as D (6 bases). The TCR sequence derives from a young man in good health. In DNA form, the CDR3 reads TGTGCCAGCAGCCTCCGGGACTTCGGCTACGAGCAGTACTTC. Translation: CASSLRDFGYEQYF.